The 9 T cell receptor beta chains listed next were all sequenced from one sample in a study of T cells in Graves' hyperthyroidism and ophthalmopathy. Amplification targeted TCR beta CDR3 regions from RNA transcripts. A set of HTBI primers served as the primers for a first-round RT-PCR of the TCR CDR3. From the multiplex PCR reads, TCRdb called clonotypes with MiXCR, one entry per CDR3 protein. The repertoire has about 150,000 distinct CDR3 sequences, around 21% of them found once; the top ten carry 67%. Specimen: blood. The receptors here all came from a woman in her forties or fifties with Graves' hyperthyroidism that later progressed to Graves' ophthalmopathy.

This clonotype was detected ten times or more. This chain uses TRBV9 with TRBJ2-7; weak D call: TRBD1 (6 bases). Trimming pared 3 bases from V and 4 bases from J, leaving 20 bases between. This CDR3 has 16 residues. The V gene's germline CDR1 is SGDLS and CDR2 YYNGEE. CDR3 sequence reads: CASSAEALGQGYEQYF. DNA for the CDR3: TGTGCCAGCAGCGCCGAGGCCCTTGGGCAGGGGTACGAGCAGTACTTC. The variable domain in full, completed from reference TRBV9 and TRBJ2-7, reads DSGVTQTPKHLITATGQRVTLRCSPRSGDLSVYWYQQSLDQGLQFLIQYYNGEERAKGNILERFSAQQFPDLHSELNLSSLELGDSALYFCASSAEALGQGYEQYFGPGTRLTVT.

This clonotype was seen ten or more times. CDR3 protein: CSVHRGTNTEAFF. CDR3 DNA sequence: TGCAGCGTCCACAGGGGCACGAACACTGAAGCTTTCTTT. V is TRBV29-1 and J is TRBJ1-1; 7 bases map to TRBD1. CDR1 SQVTM and CDR2 ANQGSEA come from the germline V gene. V lost 6 bases, J lost 1 base, and 5 bases stayed unmatched. CDR3 length equals 13 residues.

The chain uses TRBV7-2 and TRBJ1-6, with D tentatively TRBD1 (5 bases). Trimming pared 1 base from V and 1 base from J, leaving 11 bases between. This CDR3 is built from 17 residues. CDR1 is SGHTA, CDR2 FQGNSA, per germline. The CDR3 bases are TGTGCCAGCAGCTTAGGAGGGGTTGAATCCTATAATTCACCCCTCCACTTT. It yields the protein CASSLGGVESYNSPLHF.

This clonotype was recorded many times. The V gene is TRBV28, the J gene TRBJ1-5, with TRBD1 matching 7 bases. The CDR3 runs to 15 residues. The junction had 12 bases not matched to a gene; V was cut back by 6 bases and J by 7 bases. The germline V gene has CDR1 MDHEN and CDR2 SYDVKM. The DNA for the CDR3 is TGTGCCAGCAGGTCCTCCGACAGGGCCCTCCAGCCCCAGCATTTT. This codes for CASRSSDRALQPQHF. Complete variable domain (other parts from reference TRBV28 and TRBJ1-5): DVKVTQSSRYLVKRTGEKVFLECVQDMDHENMFWYRQDPGLGLRLIYFSYDVKMKEKGDIPEGYSVSREKKERFSLILESASTNQTSMYLCASRSSDRALQPQHFGDGTRLSIL.

In its sample, this clonotype was seen many times. The gene calls are TRBV27 and TRBJ2-7, with 12 bases identical to TRBD1. Germline V gene lookup returns CDR1 MNHEY and CDR2 SMNVEV (reference sequence). This CDR3 comprises 14 residues. The junction had 7 bases not matched to a gene; V was cut back by 6 bases and J by 7 bases. The chain's CDR3 is CASSWGQGAGEQYF. CDR3 DNA sequence: TGTGCCAGCAGCTGGGGACAGGGGGCGGGGGAGCAGTACTTC.

This clonotype was detected only a few times. The chain is built from TRBV6-1 and TRBJ2-2; 15 nucleotides align to TRBD2. V was pared by 6 bases and J by 5 bases, with 10 bases of the junction left unmatched. Germline CDR1 reads MNHNS; CDR2 reads SASEGT. The CDR3 extends over 18 amino acids. CDR3 DNA: TGTGCCAGCAGCCACTGGACTAGCGGGAGGGCCGGAACCGGGGAGCTGTTTTTT. Its protein is CASSHWTSGRAGTGELFF.

This clonotype was observed at least ten times. The V and J genes are TRBV6-1 and TRBJ2-7; 7 bases map to TRBD2. After removal of 3 bases from V and 7 bases from J, the junction contained 9 bases not matched to a gene. Germline loops: CDR1 MNHNS, CDR2 SASEGT. The CDR3 has 14 residues. The CDR3 here is CASSDGGVKREQYF. CDR3 bases: TGTGCCAGCAGTGATGGGGGGGTCAAAAGGGAGCAGTACTTC.

There are a few counts of this clonotype. The J gene is TRBJ1-6, the V gene TRBV4-1; the D gene is possibly TRBD1 (6 bases). Germline assignment: CDR1 MGHRA and CDR2 YSYEKL. The CDR3 consists of 16 residues. V was clipped by 0 bases and J by 8 bases, with 14 bases between them. The CDR3 coding sequence is TGCGCCAGCAGCCAAGACCCGCCGGGACACGATTCACCCCTCCACTTT. Protein product: CASSQDPPGHDSPLHF.

The chain couples TRBV7-8 to TRBJ2-5, with 9 bases that match TRBD1. From germline, CDR1 is SGHVS and CDR2 FQNEAQ. V lost 5 bases, J lost 4 bases, and 8 bases stayed unmatched. This CDR3 is 15 amino acids long. The CDR3 sequence is CASSHQTGGGETQYF. The CDR3 DNA reads TGTGCCAGCAGCCATCAGACAGGGGGAGGAGAGACCCAGTACTTC.